This TCR beta chain was recovered during a study of blood T cell repertoires in COVID-19. The repertoire was sequenced with immunoSEQ multiplex PCR; TCRdb's copy has only in-frame clones and lacks some. Of under 250,000 clones listed, roughly 90% are singletons. V shed 5 bases and J shed 3 bases, with 17 bases lying between them. The CDR3 is 15 amino acids. Per the germline V gene, CDR1 is MNHEY and CDR2 is SMNVEV (reference sequence). This clonotype was obtained from a man between 60 and 75 years old with COVID-19, enrolled during active disease. The chain links TRBV27 to TRBJ2-7; perhaps TRBD2 as D (5 bases). The sample taken for sequencing was peripheral blood. The CDR3 loop reads CASSQLIGGLYEQYF. In DNA, the CDR3 is TGTGCCAGCAGTCAGCTCATAGGCGGACTCTACGAGCAGTACTTC.